Following are 11 T cell receptor beta chains from one sample sequenced in a study of T cell repertoires in cytomegalovirus infection. One entry per CDR3 protein results from TCRdb running MiXCR on the reads. The sample includes roughly 600,000 distinct CDR3 sequences, 24% of them seen just once. The sequenced material came from CD8+ T cells from PBMCs. The receptors derive from a human donor in good health (CMV status not recorded). Some clones in this sample may be carry-over from other donors' samples.

This clonotype has just a few counts. The chain combines TRBV5-6 with TRBJ2-1; TRBD2 agrees at 11 bases. There are 18 residues in the CDR3. The V and J ends lost 6 bases and 7 bases, in that order; junction bases with no gene match: 18. The germline CDR1 and CDR2 sequences are SGHDT and YYEEEE. The CDR3 nucleotides are TGTGCCAGCACGAAACGGGACCCTCCGGGACTAGCGGAAAATGAGCAGTTCTTC. As protein: CASTKRDPPGLAENEQFF.

The chain has TRBV6-1 and TRBJ2-1, with 7 bases matching TRBD1. The length of the CDR3 is 15 residues. The ends lost 6 bases at V and 1 base at J; junction bases unmatched: 6. The V gene's germline CDR1 is MNHNS and CDR2 SASEGT. CDR3 sequence: CASSYGQASYNEQFF. The CDR3 coding sequence is TGTGCCAGCAGCTACGGACAGGCGTCCTACAATGAGCAGTTCTTC.

As for this clonotype: This may be a read error, as it is one base from a much larger clone. The chain uses TRBV7-6 and TRBJ1-2; 10 bases map to TRBD1. Germline CDR1 reads SGHVS; CDR2 reads FNYEAQ. V lost 2 bases to trimming and J lost 10 bases; unmatched junction nucleotides: 10. The CDR3 sequence is 15 residues long. The CDR3 loop is CASSLRQGADDDYTF. The CDR3 nucleotides are TGTGCCAGCAGCTTACGACAGGGGGCTGACGATGACTACACCTTC.

In its sample, this clonotype was seen a few times. The chain links TRBV6-2 or TRBV6-3 to TRBJ1-2; D is ambiguous. CDR3 length: 14 amino acids. V lost 2 bases and J lost 3, with 10 bases in between. Germline CDR1 is MNHEY and CDR2 is SVGEGT. CDR3 region: CASSYNDRDYGYTF. The CDR3 DNA reads TGTGCCAGCAGTTACAACGACCGGGACTATGGCTACACCTTC.

A word on this clonotype: Relative to the germline gene, one junction end is altered; a read error may explain this. The chain is built from TRBV7-9 and TRBJ1-5; unclear D gene. This CDR3 has 13 residues. Germline CDR1 SEHNR, CDR2 FQNEAQ (reference sequence). The CDR3 region is CASSLSRNQLQHF. Here the CDR3 DNA reads TGTGCCAGCAGCTTGTCTCGCAATCAGCTCCAGCATTTT.

A note on this clonotype: A single base separates this from a much larger clone, so it may be a read error. The chain couples TRBV7-2 to TRBJ1-2; D is ambiguous. This CDR3 has 13 amino acids. Germline V gene data show CDR1 as SGHTA and CDR2 as FQGNSA. CDR3 in amino acids: CASSLNRNYSYTF. The CDR3 bases are TGTGCCAGCAGCTTAAACCGTAACTATAGCTACACCTTC.

This chain links TRBV29-1 with TRBJ2-1; 7 bases line up with TRBD1. Germline loops: CDR1 SQVTM, CDR2 ANQGSEA. The length of the CDR3 is 13 residues. Germline trimming cut 4 bases from V and 2 bases from J; bases unmatched to any gene: 2. DNA for the CDR3: TGCAGCGTTGGAGACAGGGCCTACAATGAGCAGTTCTTC. The encoded protein is CSVGDRAYNEQFF.

Concerning this clonotype itself: Compared with germline, one end of the junction differs, possibly owing to a read error. The J gene is TRBJ2-7, the V gene TRBV7-8; D remains ambiguous. The CDR3 totals 14 residues. Germline CDR1 is SGHVS and CDR2 is FQNEAQ. The CDR3 DNA follows: TGTGCCAGCAGCTTAGGCGACCCCTTCTACGGGCAGTACTTC. It is translated as CASSLGDPFYGQYF. Using reference TRBV7-8 and TRBJ2-7 for the parts outside the CDR3, the full variable domain is GAGVSQSPRYKVAKRGQDVALRCDPISGHVSLFWYQQALGQGPEFLTYFQNEAQLDKSGLPSDRFFAERPEGSVSTLKIQRTQQEDSAVYLCASSLGDPFYGQYFGPGTRLTVT.

This clonotype has a handful of counts. V and J are TRBV14 and TRBJ2-3, with 10 bases identical to TRBD1. Germline CDR1 is SGHDN and CDR2 is FVKESK. This CDR3 comprises 17 residues. Germline trimming cut 4 bases from V and 5 bases from J; bases unmatched to any gene: 12. CDR3 loop: CASSPPSGTGVGDTQYF. The CDR3 bases are TGTGCCAGCAGCCCTCCGAGTGGGACAGGGGTTGGAGATACGCAGTATTTT. Full variable domain (remainder filled in from reference TRBV14 and TRBJ2-3): EAGVTQFPSHSVIEKGQTVTLRCDPISGHDNLYWYRRVMGKEIKFLLHFVKESKQDESGMPNNRFLAERTGGTYSTLKVQPAELEDSGVYFCASSPPSGTGVGDTQYFGPGTRLTVL.

Comment on this clonotype: A much larger clonotype is one base distant, so this may be a read error. V is TRBV7-9 and J is TRBJ2-3, with 8 bases identical to TRBD2. This CDR3 has 17 amino acids. Germline V gene data show CDR1 as SEHNR and CDR2 as FQNEAQ (reference sequence). The CDR3 loop is CASSQNAQREFTDMQYF. CDR3 DNA sequence: TGTGCCAGCAGCCAAAATGCCCAGCGGGAGTTCACAGATATGCAGTATTTT. The variable domain in full, completed from reference TRBV7-9 and TRBJ2-3, reads DTGVSQNPRHKITKRGQNVTFRCDPISEHNRLYWYRQTLGQGPEFLTYFQNEAQLEKSRLLSDRFSAERPKGSFSTLEIQRTEQGDSAMYLCASSQNAQREFTDMQYFGPGTRLTVL.

There are a few counts of this clonotype. The chain is built from TRBV12-3 or TRBV12-4 and TRBJ1-2, with TRBD1 identical over 12 bases. V was pared by 5 bases and J by 3 bases, with 7 bases of the junction left unmatched. The CDR3 sequence is 16 residues long. CDR3 sequence: CASSAPGQGAYYGYTF. The CDR3 nucleotides read TGTGCCAGCAGTGCTCCGGGACAGGGGGCTTACTATGGCTACACCTTC.